The 16 T cell receptor beta chains listed next were all sequenced from one sample in a study of PD-1 blockade in mismatch repair-deficient tumors. Sequenced by immunoSEQ multiplex PCR; TCRdb stores in-frame clones only, minus some. The table includes some 26,000 clones, 75% to 85% detected once. The source was peripheral blood, collected 12 weeks after starting pembrolizumab. The receptors derive from an adult with mismatch repair-deficient cancer.

The J gene is TRBJ2-4, the V gene TRBV2; D remains ambiguous. Trimming took off 2 bases at V and 16 bases at J, with 15 bases between the two ends. This CDR3 contains 12 residues. The germline V gene has CDR1 SNHLY and CDR2 FYNNEI. CDR3 DNA sequence: TGTGCCAGCAGTGAAAGGGCCAGGCCGACCTACTTC. It codes for CASSERARPTYF.

V gene TRBV5-8 combines with J gene TRBJ1-4, with 7 bases lining up with TRBD1. Losses at the gene ends were 3 bases for V and 4 bases for J; bases not matched to a gene: 9. The germline gives CDR1 SGHTS, CDR2 YDEGEE. CDR3 size: 16 residues. The CDR3 loop reads CASSSPNRGLNEKLFF. CDR3 in DNA: TGTGCCAGCAGCTCTCCCAACAGGGGACTTAATGAAAAACTGTTTTTT.

V gene TRBV15 combines with J gene TRBJ2-3, with TRBD2 matching over 10 bases. The CDR3 is 16 amino acids. With 5 bases clipped from V and 2 bases from J, the junction kept 7 bases outside the gene matches. Germline-derived CDR1 and CDR2 are LNHNV and YYDKDF (reference sequence). CDR3 coding DNA: TGTGCCACCAGCTCGAAACTAGCGGGACTCACAGATACGCAGTATTTT. It translates to CATSSKLAGLTDTQYF.

The chain employs TRBV7-3 and TRBJ1-3; D remains ambiguous. Germline V gene sequence: CDR1 SGHTA, CDR2 FQGTGA. Trimming removed 4 bases at V and 8 bases at J, with 27 bases between. The CDR3 totals 18 residues. The CDR3 protein is CASSSILAIGPQGDTIYF. CDR3 bases: TGTGCCAGCAGCTCAATACTAGCCATCGGCCCACAAGGCGACACCATATATTTT.

This clone appeared a few times. The CDR3 DNA is TGCGCCAGCAGCCAAGTGTTAGGGGAAATACAAGAGACCCAGTACTTC. Its translation: CASSQVLGEIQETQYF. The chain uses TRBV4-1 and TRBJ2-5; the D gene is possibly TRBD1 (5 bases). Between the trimmed V and J ends, which lost 1 base and 2 bases, there was a span of 14 bases. The CDR3 contains 16 residues. Germline-derived CDR1 and CDR2 are MGHRA and YSYEKL.

This chain links TRBV19 with TRBJ2-7, with 13 bases identical to TRBD2. The CDR3 has 14 amino acids. Germline CDR1 is LNHDA and CDR2 is SQIVND (reference sequence). The V and J ends lost 6 bases and 4 bases, in that order; junction bases with no gene match: 3. The CDR3 DNA reads TGTGCCAGTAGGAGGACTAGCGGGAGTTACGAGCAGTACTTC. Its translation is CASRRTSGSYEQYF.

The CDR3 is CASSSPGGATDTQYF. The CDR3 coding sequence is TGTGCCAGCAGTTCCCCGGGGGGTGCGACAGATACGCAGTATTTT. The genes are TRBV6-6 and TRBJ2-3; 7 bases match TRBD2. J was trimmed by 3 bases and V by 4 bases; bases with no gene match: 7. CDR3 size: 15 residues. Germline V gene sequence: CDR1 MNHNY, CDR2 SVGAGI (reference sequence).

This sequence joins TRBV4-1 and TRBJ1-3; D is ambiguous. Germline V gene data show CDR1 as MGHRA and CDR2 as YSYEKL. The V end was cut by 0 bases, the J end by 7 bases, with 1 base between. The CDR3 contains 11 residues. The DNA for the CDR3 is TGCGCCAGCAGCCAAGAGAACACCATATATTTT. Its translation: CASSQENTIYF.

The chain recombines TRBV10-2 with TRBJ2-7; 7 bases are shared with TRBD1. This CDR3 has 15 residues. After removal of 2 bases from V and 3 bases from J, the junction contained 7 bases not matched to a gene. CDR1 and CDR2 from the germline V gene are WSHSY and SAAADI. Written as DNA, the CDR3 is TGCGCCAGCAGTGAGCTCGTGACAGGGCGCTACGAGCAGTACTTC. Residues: CASSELVTGRYEQYF.

This clone is a singleton in its sample. V usage is TRBV6-5 and J usage is TRBJ1-4; D is unclear. Germline V gives CDR1 MNHEY, CDR2 SVGAGI. Trimming took 0 bases from V and 7 from J, leaving 9 bases between them. The CDR3 is 14 amino acids. CDR3 protein: CASSYSTSREKLFF. CDR3 sequence (DNA): TGTGCCAGCAGTTACTCTACGTCACGTGAAAAACTGTTTTTT.

The chain carries TRBV4-1 and TRBJ1-3; D is perhaps TRBD1 (5 bases). CDR1 MGHRA and CDR2 YSYEKL come from the germline V gene. The CDR3 has 15 amino acids. Trimming took 1 base from V and 8 from J, leaving 15 bases between them. The CDR3 DNA sequence: TGCGCCAGCAGCCAAGGTCTTTCAGGGTCTCACACCATATATTTT. Its translation is CASSQGLSGSHTIYF.

The chain couples TRBV19 to TRBJ2-2; D is ambiguous. The ends were cut back, 2 bases at V and 2 bases at J, with 9 bases in the middle. Germline loops: CDR1 LNHDA, CDR2 SQIVND (reference sequence). The CDR3 runs 15 residues. The DNA for the CDR3 is TGTGCCAGTAGTATAAGGGTCGGTAACACCGGGGAGCTGTTTTTT. Its protein is CASSIRVGNTGELFF.

The J gene is TRBJ2-3, the V gene TRBV6-1, with 9 positions matching TRBD2. This CDR3 comprises 17 residues. J lost 8 bases, V lost 2 bases, and 14 bases had no gene match. The V gene's germline CDR1 is MNHNS and CDR2 SASEGT. The CDR3 DNA reads as TGTGCCAGCAGTGAATTCCCCCTAGCGGGAAAGATGGTTACGCAGTATTTT. It codes for CASSEFPLAGKMVTQYF.

The chain joins TRBV10-3 to TRBJ2-6; 8 bases are shared with TRBD1. Trimming took 6 bases from V and 2 from J; bases not matched to a gene: 3. Germline lookup yields CDR1 ENHRY and CDR2 SYGVKD. This CDR3 spans 15 amino acids. The CDR3 sequence is CAISLQGAGANVLTF. In DNA, the CDR3 is TGTGCCATCAGCCTACAGGGGGCTGGGGCCAACGTCCTGACTTTC.

This chain connects TRBV7-2 to TRBJ2-5, with no clear D. CDR3 length: 14 residues. Trimming removed 1 base at V and 0 bases at J, with 6 bases between. The germline gives CDR1 SGHTA, CDR2 FQGNSA. CDR3: CASSLGNYQETQYF. CDR3 in DNA: TGTGCCAGCAGCTTAGGAAACTACCAAGAGACCCAGTACTTC. Combining the CDR3 with reference TRBV7-2 and TRBJ2-5 gives the whole variable domain GAGVSQSPSNKVTEKGKDVELRCDPISGHTALYWYRQSLGQGLEFLIYFQGNSAPDKSGLPSDRFSAERTGGSVSTLTIQRTQQEDSAVYLCASSLGNYQETQYFGPGTRLLVL.

Only a few counts were recorded for this clone. The V and J genes are TRBV5-4 and TRBJ2-7; D unresolved. Germline loops: CDR1 SGHNT, CDR2 YYREEE (reference sequence). V was clipped by 4 bases and J by 2 bases, with 16 bases between them. There are 15 residues in the CDR3. The CDR3 region is CASSLDKARAYEQYF. CDR3 nucleotide sequence: TGTGCCAGCAGCCTCGACAAGGCTCGGGCCTACGAGCAGTACTTC.